This is a list of T cell receptor beta chains from one sample in a study of spatial heterogeneity in lung cancer. TCRdb re-derived calls from the 5' RACE reads in MiXCR, one entry per CDR3 protein. The top ten hold about 12% of the sample, which has roughly 11,000 distinct CDR3 sequences, about 12% seen once. This specimen consisted of lung tumor tissue, obtained at surgery. These receptor sequences come from a female donor with early-stage non-small cell lung cancer. Each CDR3 is given with its conserved first and last residue. A clone size is listed for some rows: how often the clone was seen (once, few, many), or a class if it is expanded.

j_call clone_size v_call cdr3_aa
TRBJ2-1 many TRBV7-8 CASSPGTSSNEQFF
TRBJ2-7 many TRBV12-3/TRBV12-4 CASSYRGYEQYF
TRBJ2-7 many TRBV9 CASSVGLDRVSEQYF
TRBJ1-4 . TRBV5-4 CASSLFETVNEKLFF
TRBJ2-2 few TRBV3-1 CASSQYTSGATGELFF
TRBJ2-7 many TRBV6-5 CASSYPSAQAPSEQYF
TRBJ1-5 . TRBV29-1 CSARRAQRVIDQPQHF
TRBJ2-7 many TRBV28 CASARPVTQNEQYF
TRBJ1-1 many TRBV4-1 CASSLPEGGEAFF
TRBJ2-3 medium-sized TRBV4-3 CASSQEARARYASSTDTQYF
TRBJ1-1 many TRBV30 CALRTVFWGTEAFF
TRBJ1-2 many TRBV5-6 CASSLQAAFRAPSDGYTF
TRBJ1-6 medium-sized TRBV6-5 CASSYGGQLSPLHF
TRBJ1-4 many TRBV12-3/TRBV12-4 CASTPGVGEKLFF
TRBJ2-1 . TRBV2 CASSATQWYNEQFF
TRBJ2-1 few TRBV20-1 CSAGGEAYNEQFF
TRBJ2-5 many TRBV19 CASSAGTSGQETQYF
TRBJ2-1 many TRBV18 CASSPADNEQFF
TRBJ1-5 many TRBV2 CASHWGSGERSNQPQHF
TRBJ2-3 many TRBV20-1 CSARAYSSPTDTQYF
TRBJ1-3 many TRBV20-1 CSATPTVHSGNTIYF
TRBJ2-3 . TRBV7-2 CASSPNGLAGDTQYF
TRBJ1-1 many TRBV6-1 CASRDRRTNTEAFF
TRBJ2-1 . TRBV12-3/TRBV12-4 CASSLSNNEQFF
TRBJ2-1 many TRBV7-8 CASSLEGTGNNEQFF
TRBJ2-5 many TRBV29-1 CSAGVSETQYF
TRBJ2-1 medium-sized TRBV27 CASSLGTSGGNEQFF
TRBJ1-1 few TRBV6-1 CASRTFFSFF
TRBJ2-1 many TRBV4-1 CASSLSDRGGQFF
TRBJ2-1 few TRBV6-6 CASRETSGTIF
TRBJ2-1 many TRBV11-2 CASSLEVQGGYNEQFF
TRBJ2-7 many TRBV11-2 CASSLEGPLGGEQYF
TRBJ2-3 medium-sized TRBV4-2 CASSQDGGLFTDTQYF
TRBJ2-3 many TRBV15 CATSGYITDTQYF
TRBJ1-2 . TRBV7-2 CASSPDRAHYGYTF
TRBJ2-3 . TRBV29-1 CSVEDFASEGTDTQYF
TRBJ2-1 many TRBV12-3/TRBV12-4 CASRTPRDEQFF
TRBJ2-5 few TRBV3-1 CASSQEGETQYF
TRBJ1-3 many TRBV4-3 CASSQEGQGYSGNTIYF
TRBJ1-1 medium-sized TRBV27 CASSLGGVGTEAFF
TRBJ2-6 medium-sized TRBV7-8 CASSPRYSTGPGANVLTF
TRBJ1-5 many TRBV27 CASSLSYPDGQPQHF
TRBJ2-7 medium-sized TRBV7-6 CASSLGAGYEQYF